Shown below are 25 T cell receptor beta chains from a single sample sequenced in a study of T-cell reconstitution after alpha-beta-depleted transplantation in children. Preparation of the TCRbeta library used unique molecular identifiers. TCRdb reprocessed the PCR reads via MiXCR and lists one record per CDR3 protein. This table holds a few hundred thousand distinct CDR3 sequences, about 9.2% found once. The sample consisted of PBMCs from the stem cell graft donor, taken from the stem cell graft. The receptors originated from a human donor who donated a stem cell graft to a child with acute lymphoblastic leukemia.

Only a few counts were recorded for this clonotype. V is TRBV14 and J is TRBJ1-1; D possibly corresponds to TRBD1 (6 bases). Per the germline V gene, CDR1 is SGHDN and CDR2 is FVKESK. The CDR3 contains 15 residues. Trimming cost V 4 bases and J 1 base, with 13 bases left between them. This CDR3 reads CASSRNRVANTEAFF. The CDR3 DNA follows: TGTGCCAGCAGCCGAAACAGGGTAGCGAACACTGAAGCTTTCTTT. Full variable domain (outside the CDR3, taken from reference TRBV14 and TRBJ1-1): EAGVTQFPSHSVIEKGQTVTLRCDPISGHDNLYWYRRVMGKEIKFLLHFVKESKQDESGMPNNRFLAERTGGTYSTLKVQPAELEDSGVYFCASSRNRVANTEAFFGQGTRLTVV.

The sample holds a few counts of this clonotype. The CDR3: CASSESYGFGETQYF. Written as DNA, the CDR3 is TGTGCCAGCAGTGAATCATACGGCTTCGGGGAGACCCAGTACTTC. This chain joins TRBV25-1 and TRBJ2-5, with no clear D. The CDR3 spans 15 residues. The V end was cut by 1 base, the J end by 5 bases, with 14 bases between. Germline values: CDR1 MGHDK, CDR2 SYGVNS.

The genes are TRBV6-2 or TRBV6-3 and TRBJ1-5; D not resolved. This CDR3 region has 12 residues. Trimming removed 7 bases from V and 11 bases from J, with 15 bases in between. The germline gives CDR1 MNHEY, CDR2 SVGEGT. The CDR3 DNA sequence: TGTGCCAGCACCCAACTTAACGGGGCCCAGCATTTT. It yields the protein CASTQLNGAQHF.

V is TRBV5-6 and J is TRBJ2-3, with D maybe TRBD2 (5 bases). Trimming stripped 5 bases from V and 5 bases from J, with 12 bases between. The length of the CDR3 is 13 residues. Germline CDR1 reads SGHDT; CDR2 reads YYEEEE. The CDR3 reads CASRPGGLDTQYF. CDR3 nucleotides: TGTGCCAGCAGGCCCGGAGGCTTAGATACGCAGTATTTT.

The table lists this clonotype with a few counts. This chain joins TRBV14 and TRBJ2-1; D is unresolved. This CDR3 has 14 residues. Trimming pared 5 bases from V and 3 bases from J, leaving 11 bases between. Germline V gene sequence: CDR1 SGHDN, CDR2 FVKESK. This CDR3 is CASSEWTSYNEQFF. The CDR3 DNA is TGTGCCAGCAGCGAATGGACCAGCTACAATGAGCAGTTCTTC. Together with reference TRBV14 and TRBJ2-1, the CDR3 gives the full variable domain: EAGVTQFPSHSVIEKGQTVTLRCDPISGHDNLYWYRRVMGKEIKFLLHFVKESKQDESGMPNNRFLAERTGGTYSTLKVQPAELEDSGVYFCASSEWTSYNEQFFGPGTRLTVL.

This rearrangement joins TRBV9 to TRBJ1-4, with 9 bases fitting TRBD1. Germline V lookup: CDR1 SGDLS, CDR2 YYNGEE. After removal of 3 bases from V and 3 bases from J, the junction contained 3 bases not matched to a gene. The length of the CDR3 is 15 residues. This CDR3 reads CASSDRDRANEKLFF. CDR3 in DNA: TGTGCCAGCAGCGACCGGGACAGGGCTAATGAAAAACTGTTTTTT.

The sample holds many counts of this clonotype. The chain couples TRBV20-1 to TRBJ2-1; no clear D. In germline, CDR1 is DFQATT, CDR2 SNEGSKA (reference sequence). The V end was cut by 2 bases, the J end by 6 bases, with 11 bases between. This CDR3 is built from 13 residues. In nucleotides, the CDR3 is TGCAGTGCTAGATGGCCAATGGGCAATGAGCAGTTCTTC. Translated, it gives CSARWPMGNEQFF.

This clonotype was seen more than once but under ten times. V is TRBV6-2 or TRBV6-3 and J is TRBJ2-7; TRBD1 matches at 8 bases. The V gene end was trimmed by 2 bases and the J gene end by 7 bases; junction bases not matched to a gene: 7. There are 14 residues in the CDR3. Germline assignment: CDR1 MNHEY and CDR2 SVGEGT. The CDR3 DNA is TGTGCCAGCAGTTACGCGGACAGGGCAAGGGAGCAGTACTTC. Protein: CASSYADRAREQYF.

V is TRBV7-2 and J is TRBJ1-1, with 8 bases fitting TRBD1. CDR3 length equals 14 residues. After removal of 5 bases from V and 4 bases from J, the junction contained 6 bases not matched to a gene. CDR1 is SGHTA, CDR2 FQGNSA, per germline. The CDR3 loop is CASSPDRGSTEAFF. CDR3 coding DNA: TGTGCCAGCAGCCCCGACAGGGGTAGCACTGAAGCTTTCTTT.

V and J are TRBV5-1 and TRBJ1-1; no definite D call. The CDR3 sequence is 13 residues long. Germline lookup yields CDR1 SGHRS and CDR2 YFSETQ. Trimming took 0 bases from V and 7 from J, leaving 10 bases between them. CDR3: CASSLGLVGEAFF. DNA of the CDR3: TGCGCCAGCAGCTTGGGGCTGGTTGGTGAAGCTTTCTTT.

The chain uses TRBV11-2 and TRBJ2-1; 9 nucleotides agree with TRBD2. Germline CDR1 is SGHAT and CDR2 is FQNNGV. The CDR3 is 16 residues long. The ends lost 5 bases at V and 9 bases at J; junction bases unmatched: 14. CDR3 nucleotides: TGTGCCAGCAGCCCCTCGGGTAGCGGGGGTTTGGGTGAGCAGTTCTTC. Its translation is CASSPSGSGGLGEQFF.

This clonotype was recorded a few times. The chain has TRBV19 and TRBJ2-5; 8 positions agree with TRBD2. V lost 7 bases to trimming and J lost 4 bases; unmatched junction nucleotides: 5. From germline, CDR1 is LNHDA and CDR2 SQIVND (reference sequence). The CDR3 consists of 13 residues. The chain's CDR3 is CASMRGAGETQYF. The CDR3 DNA reads as TGTGCCAGTATGCGGGGGGCAGGAGAGACCCAGTACTTC.

The chain links TRBV5-8 to TRBJ2-7; D uncertain. Germline CDR1 and CDR2: SGHTS and YDEGEE. The V end was cut by 0 bases, the J end by 0 bases, with 7 bases between. The CDR3 totals 14 residues. CDR3 sequence (DNA): TGTGCCAGCAGCTTGGGCGTCATCTCCTACGAGCAGTACTTC. Its protein is CASSLGVISYEQYF.

This clonotype was seen repeatedly, ten times or more. The CDR3, as DNA: TGTGCCAGCAGCCTCAGGGAGCTCACCGGGGAGCTGTTTTTT. It yields the protein CASSLRELTGELFF. The V gene is TRBV12-3 or TRBV12-4, the J gene TRBJ2-2; D might be TRBD1 or TRBD2, each matching 5 bases. V was pared by 6 bases and J by 4 bases, with 12 bases between. The length of the CDR3 is 14 residues.

This clonotype has a handful of counts. The chain has TRBV7-8 and TRBJ2-1; TRBD2 matches 11 bases. CDR1 is SGHVS, CDR2 FQNEAQ, per germline. The CDR3 contains 19 residues. V dropped 4 bases and J dropped 0; count of bases not matched to a gene: 11. The CDR3 coding sequence is TGTGCCAGCAGCTCTCATTTTAGCGGGGGGGGAAGCTCCTACAATGAGCAGTTCTTC. This codes for CASSSHFSGGGSSYNEQFF.

The V call is TRBV2, the J call TRBJ2-3; D is uncertain. Trimming removed 5 bases from V and 8 bases from J, with 11 bases in between. The CDR3 contains 12 residues. CDR1 is SNHLY, CDR2 FYNNEI, per germline. CDR3 bases: TGTGCCAGCAGTCCGCCTAGGAGTACGCAGTATTTT. Translated: CASSPPRSTQYF.

The chain employs TRBV3-1 and TRBJ2-3; TRBD2 matches 10 bases. The CDR3 runs to 17 residues. Trimming at V came to 8 bases and at J to 3 bases, leaving 14 bases not matched to a gene. Per the germline V gene, CDR1 is LGHDT and CDR2 is YNNKEL (reference sequence). The CDR3 bases are TGTGCCAGCTCCCAAGGACTAGCGGTCCCTAAGACAGATACGCAGTATTTT. This encodes CASSQGLAVPKTDTQYF.

This clonotype was counted many times. The chain uses TRBV5-1 and TRBJ2-2; D could derive from TRBD1 or TRBD2 (5 bases each). Germline loops: CDR1 SGHRS, CDR2 YFSETQ. V was cut by 6 bases and J by 3 bases, with 18 bases left in between. The CDR3 extends over 16 amino acids. As DNA, the CDR3 is TGCGCCAGCACCTCCCTTTTTGGGGGAGACACCGGGGAGCTGTTTTTT. Encoded protein: CASTSLFGGDTGELFF. The whole variable domain, remainder taken from reference TRBV5-1 and TRBJ2-2, is KAGVTQTPRYLIKTRGQQVTLSCSPISGHRSVSWYQQTPGQGLQFLFEYFSETQRNKGNFPGRFSGRQFSNSRSEMNVSTLELGDSALYLCASTSLFGGDTGELFFGEGSRLTVL.

The table lists this clonotype with many counts. The rearrangement links TRBV11-2 to TRBJ1-1, with D possibly TRBD1 on 6 matching bases. The length of the CDR3 is 15 residues. Trimming pared 5 bases from V and 7 bases from J, leaving 20 bases between. CDR1 is SGHAT, CDR2 FQNNGV, per germline. The CDR3 DNA sequence: TGTGCCAGCAGCCCATCACCGGGGGCGTATGGTGAAGCTTTCTTT. This gives the protein CASSPSPGAYGEAFF.

J is TRBJ1-1 and V is TRBV28; D remains ambiguous. CDR3 size: 12 residues. V was trimmed by 6 bases and J by 6 bases, leaving 11 bases between them. CDR1 and CDR2 (germline): MDHEN, SYDVKM. Here the CDR3 reads CASRNLEAEAFF. In DNA form, the CDR3 reads TGTGCCAGCAGGAACCTTGAGGCTGAAGCTTTCTTT.

The J gene is TRBJ1-1, the V gene TRBV29-1, with D hard to call. This CDR3 has 11 residues. Germline CDR1 reads SQVTM; CDR2 reads ANQGSEA. The ends were cut back, 6 bases at V and 1 base at J, with 6 bases in the middle. The CDR3 nucleotides are TGCAGCGTGGGAAAGAACACTGAAGCTTTCTTT. Its protein is CSVGKNTEAFF.

In its sample, this clonotype was seen a few times. The chain uses TRBV7-9 and TRBJ1-2, with D perhaps matching TRBD1 (6 bases). V lost 2 bases, J lost 8 bases, and 15 bases lay in between. This CDR3 is 14 amino acids long. Germline loops: CDR1 SEHNR, CDR2 FQNEAQ (reference sequence). The CDR3 sequence is CASSLLGGESGYTF. The CDR3 DNA reads TGTGCCAGCAGCTTACTCGGGGGCGAATCGGGCTACACCTTC.

Comment on this clonotype: The junction departs from germline at one end; a sequencing error may be responsible. This rearrangement joins TRBV7-2 to TRBJ1-3; possible D gene TRBD1, 6 bases. CDR3 length equals 15 residues. Germline CDR1 and CDR2: SGHTA and FQGNSA. CDR3 nucleotides: TGTGCCAGCAGCCTAGCAGGGGCCCGAGGAAACACCATATATTTT. Translation gives CASSLAGARGNTIYF.

The chain has TRBV12-3 or TRBV12-4 and TRBJ2-3; 8 bases are a match to TRBD1. This CDR3 spans 19 amino acids. Unmatched junction bases numbered 19, after V lost 6 bases and J lost 2 bases. CDR3 nucleotides: TGTGCCAGCAGCCGAAATTTCGGGACAGGTGTGGAACACACAGATACGCAGTATTTT. Its protein product is CASSRNFGTGVEHTDTQYF.

This clonotype was counted ten times or more. The chain joins TRBV20-1 to TRBJ1-6, with 7 bases matching TRBD1. CDR3 size: 14 residues. CDR1 and CDR2 (germline): DFQATT, SNEGSKA (reference sequence). V lost 2 bases and J lost 7; bases outside the gene matches: 5. CDR3 DNA: TGCAGTGCTAGAAATGACAGGGACAATTCACCCCTCCACTTT. It specifies CSARNDRDNSPLHF.